One and the same sample provided the 28 T cell receptor beta chains below, sequenced in a study of cytomegalovirus exposure and HLA in healthy donors. Both 60 Vbeta primers and 13 Jbeta primers went into the PCR. The protocol was immunoSEQ multiplex PCR, while the TCRdb copy is restricted to in-frame clones and leaves out a portion. Of about 160,000 clones listed, over 70% are singletons. The sequencing sample was made of PBMCs. Receptor source: a man aged 18 to 30 in good health and CMV-seropositive.

This chain connects TRBV11-2 to TRBJ2-5; D call uncertain. Deletions cut 0 bases from V and 4 bases from J, with 6 bases between. This CDR3 comprises 13 residues. The germline CDR1 and CDR2 sequences are SGHAT and FQNNGV. The CDR3 bases are TGTGCCAGCAGCTTAGAAGGAGCAGAGACCCAGTACTTC. Protein product: CASSLEGAETQYF. Drawing the rest from reference TRBV11-2 and TRBJ2-5, the complete variable domain is EAGVAQSPRYKIIEKRQSVAFWCNPISGHATLYWYQQILGQGPKLLIQFQNNGVVDDSQLPKDRFSAERLKGVDSTLKIQPAKLEDSAVYLCASSLEGAETQYFGPGTRLLVL.

In nucleotides, the CDR3 is TGTGCCAGCAGCTTGGCGCTATTCACAGATACGCAGTATTTT. Its protein product is CASSLALFTDTQYF. This sequence joins TRBV5-4 and TRBJ2-3; D is unclear. V dropped 0 bases and J dropped 2 bases, with 7 bases sitting between them. The germline V gene has CDR1 SGHNT and CDR2 YYREEE (reference sequence). This CDR3 has 14 residues.

The V and J genes are TRBV7-6 and TRBJ2-2, with D possibly TRBD2 on 6 matching bases. V was pared by 5 bases and J by 6 bases, with 19 bases between. This CDR3 is built from 16 residues. Germline CDR1 is SGHVS and CDR2 is FNYEAQ. The CDR3 nucleotides read TGTGCCAGCAGCGTTTTTGGGGGGAGAGTGGCCGGGGAGCTGTTTTTT. As protein: CASSVFGGRVAGELFF.

This rearrangement joins TRBV29-1 to TRBJ1-1; a weak D match, TRBD1 (5 bases). There are 13 residues in the CDR3. CDR1 and CDR2 from the germline V gene are SQVTM and ANQGSEA. V lost 6 bases, J lost 4 bases, and 15 bases lay in between. This chain's CDR3 is CSVHPRVGTEAFF. The CDR3 nucleotides are TGCAGCGTCCACCCCAGGGTCGGCACTGAAGCTTTCTTT.

The chain carries TRBV2 and TRBJ1-4; maybe TRBD1 (5 bases). This CDR3 contains 14 residues. V shed 0 bases and J shed 8 bases, with 10 bases lying between them. Germline V lookup: CDR1 SNHLY, CDR2 FYNNEI. CDR3: CASSEALQAEKLFF. The CDR3 DNA is TGTGCCAGCAGTGAAGCGCTACAGGCCGAAAAACTGTTTTTT.

The chain has TRBV4-1 and TRBJ2-2; TRBD2 is a possible D gene (5 bases). Germline V gene lookup returns CDR1 MGHRA and CDR2 YSYEKL. The germline V and J ends were trimmed by 0 bases and 6 bases, with 8 bases remaining between them. This CDR3 is built from 14 residues. The CDR3 region has the DNA TGCGCCAGCAGCCAAGATCTGCGGGCCGGGGAGCTGTTTTTT. It yields the protein CASSQDLRAGELFF.

J is TRBJ1-2 and V is TRBV9, with D possibly matching TRBD1 (5 bases). Per germline, CDR1 SGDLS and CDR2 YYNGEE. The CDR3 is 17 residues long. V lost 0 bases, J lost 4 bases, and 19 bases lay in between. The CDR3 nucleotides are TGTGCCAGCAGCGTAGCTAAATCCGGGGGATCCGCCTATGGCTACACCTTC. Protein product: CASSVAKSGGSAYGYTF.

This chain joins TRBV15 and TRBJ2-5, with a weak D call TRBD1 (5 bases). CDR1 and CDR2 from the germline V gene are LNHNV and YYDKDF (reference sequence). Deletions cut 2 bases from V and 9 bases from J, with 16 bases between. CDR3 size: 14 residues. CDR3 bases: TGTGCCACCAGCAGATCGCAGGGTATAAGGTCCCAGTACTTC. Protein: CATSRSQGIRSQYF.

The gene calls are TRBV11-3 and TRBJ2-3, with no clear D. Trimming pared 1 base from V and 3 bases from J, leaving 5 bases between. Germline CDR1 reads SGHNT; CDR2 reads YENEEA. The CDR3 totals 13 residues. The CDR3 loop reads CASSLAVTDTQYF. The CDR3 bases are TGTGCCAGCAGCTTAGCAGTTACAGATACGCAGTATTTT. Full variable domain (outside the CDR3, taken from reference TRBV11-3 and TRBJ2-3): EAGVVQSPRYKIIEKKQPVAFWCNPISGHNTLYWYLQNLGQGPELLIRYENEEAVDDSQLPKDRFSAERLKGVDSTLKIQPAELGDSAVYLCASSLAVTDTQYFGPGTRLTVL.

The V and J genes are TRBV9 and TRBJ1-3; D not certain. The CDR3 is 15 amino acids. Trimming left V 4 bases short and J 0 bases short, with 11 bases between. Germline values: CDR1 SGDLS, CDR2 YYNGEE. CDR3 bases: TGTGCCAGCAGCACCGGAGGGTACTCTGGAAACACCATATATTTT. Protein: CASSTGGYSGNTIYF.

Turning to this clone: The germline gene is not matched at one end of the junction; a read error may be the cause. The chain is built from TRBV25-1 and TRBJ2-6; 10 positions match TRBD1. The CDR3 is 18 residues long. Germline values: CDR1 MGHDK, CDR2 SYGVNS. DNA for the CDR3: TGTGCCAGCAGTGATCACCGGGACAGGGGTTCTGGGGCCAACGGCCTGACTTTC. It is translated as CASSDHRDRGSGANGLTF.

This chain joins TRBV5-1 and TRBJ2-7; TRBD1 matches at 9 bases. Germline CDR1 SGHRS, CDR2 YFSETQ. Trimming cost V 6 bases and J 4 bases; bases outside gene matches: 11. The CDR3 extends over 15 amino acids. CDR3 loop: CASTLGQGSRYEQYF. The CDR3 DNA is TGCGCCAGCACCCTGGGACAGGGATCGAGGTACGAGCAGTACTTC.

The rearrangement links TRBV9 to TRBJ2-7; 7 bases are shared with TRBD1. Germline-derived CDR1 and CDR2 are SGDLS and YYNGEE. The CDR3 length is 13 residues. V lost 8 bases, J lost 3 bases, and 8 bases stayed unmatched. The CDR3 coding sequence is TGTGCCAGTTCTCCGGGACAGATCTACGAGCAGTACTTC. Translating it yields CASSPGQIYEQYF. Together with reference TRBV9 and TRBJ2-7, the CDR3 gives the full variable domain: DSGVTQTPKHLITATGQRVTLRCSPRSGDLSVYWYQQSLDQGLQFLIQYYNGEERAKGNILERFSAQQFPDLHSELNLSSLELGDSALYFCASSPGQIYEQYFGPGTRLTVT.

This clone was seen more than once but under ten times. The gene calls are TRBV29-1 and TRBJ2-4, with a weak D call TRBD1 (6 bases). CDR3 length: 13 amino acids. The germline V and J ends were trimmed by 4 bases and 3 bases, with 10 bases remaining between them. The germline CDR1 and CDR2 sequences are SQVTM and ANQGSEA. The CDR3 protein is CSVATGFKNIQYF. The DNA for the CDR3 is TGCAGCGTTGCAACAGGGTTCAAAAACATTCAGTACTTC.

This chain connects TRBV10-3 to TRBJ2-7, with D possibly matching TRBD2 (5 bases). Germline CDR1 ENHRY, CDR2 SYGVKD. Trimming left V 0 bases short and J 5 bases short, with 14 bases between. The CDR3 extends over 15 amino acids. The CDR3 DNA is TGTGCCATCAGTGAGTCCGGGGTCGGTTACAACGAGCAGTACTTC. Its translation is CAISESGVGYNEQYF.

The rearrangement uses TRBV15 and TRBJ2-6; perhaps TRBD2 as D (6 bases). Germline CDR1 reads LNHNV; CDR2 reads YYDKDF (reference sequence). The V and J ends lost 7 bases and 7 bases respectively, with 17 bases between them. The CDR3 runs to 15 residues. The CDR3 nucleotides read TGTGCCACCAACAAACCGGGGGTTTTAGCCAACGTCCTGACTTTC. Its translation is CATNKPGVLANVLTF.

The table lists this clone with a few counts. CDR3 sequence: CASSPKDRGGPEQYF. CDR3 nucleotides: TGTGCCAGCAGCCCCAAGGACAGGGGCGGACCCGAGCAGTACTTC. The V gene is TRBV7-9, the J gene TRBJ2-7; the match to TRBD1 covers 9 bases. The germline gives CDR1 SEHNR, CDR2 FQNEAQ (reference sequence). The CDR3 covers 15 residues. V lost 5 bases and J lost 6; bases outside the gene matches: 11. Filled out from reference TRBV7-9 and TRBJ2-7, the complete variable domain reads DTGVSQNPRHKITKRGQNVTFRCDPISEHNRLYWYRQTLGQGPEFLTYFQNEAQLEKSRLLSDRFSAERPKGSFSTLEIQRTEQGDSAMYLCASSPKDRGGPEQYFGPGTRLTVT.

This clone was detected only a few times. This chain links TRBV19 with TRBJ1-5; perhaps TRBD1 as D (5 bases). Trimming removed 6 bases at V and 3 bases at J, with 15 bases between. CDR3 size: 15 residues. Germline CDR1 is LNHDA and CDR2 is SQIVND (reference sequence). CDR3 in amino acids: CASSPLDTYNQPQHF. In nucleotides, the CDR3 is TGTGCCAGTAGCCCCTTGGACACTTACAATCAGCCCCAGCATTTT.

This sequence joins TRBV6-5 and TRBJ2-7; D perhaps matches TRBD2 (5 bases). CDR1 MNHEY and CDR2 SVGAGI come from the germline V gene. This CDR3 is built from 15 residues. Trimming left V 6 bases short and J 5 bases short, with 20 bases between. The CDR3 region is CASSKKWGRGNEQYF. The CDR3 nucleotides read TGTGCCAGCAGCAAAAAATGGGGTCGAGGGAACGAGCAGTACTTC.

This clone has a handful of counts. The CDR3 DNA sequence: TGTGCCTGGAGTGTATCGAGTCCCTACGAGCAGTACTTC. This encodes CAWSVSSPYEQYF. The chain has TRBV30 and TRBJ2-7, with D hard to call. The CDR3 extends over 13 amino acids. CDR1 is GTSNPN, CDR2 SVGIG, per germline (reference sequence). V dropped 0 bases and J dropped 2 bases, with 8 bases sitting between them.

This rearrangement joins TRBV30 to TRBJ2-3; D might be TRBD1 (6 bases). V lost 2 bases and J lost 1, with 16 bases in between. The CDR3 covers 16 residues. The germline V gene encodes CDR1 GTSNPN and CDR2 SVGIG (reference sequence). The CDR3 spells CAWSPRGGWGTDTQYF. CDR3 nucleotide sequence: TGTGCCTGGAGTCCCAGAGGGGGATGGGGCACAGATACGCAGTATTTT.

A single count supports this clone. The rearrangement uses TRBV5-5 and TRBJ2-2; D gene ambiguous. This CDR3 contains 16 residues. Trimming shortened V by 4 bases and J by 6 bases, and 19 bases separated the two germline ends. CDR1 and CDR2 from the germline V gene are SGHKS and YYEKEE (reference sequence). CDR3 in DNA: TGTGCCAGCAGCCTACACGGCGGATTGAAGTCCGGGGAGCTGTTTTTT. Amino acid sequence: CASSLHGGLKSGELFF.

This clone was counted between two and nine times. The J gene is TRBJ1-1, the V gene TRBV5-4, with D possibly being TRBD1 (6 bases). Germline CDR1 reads SGHNT; CDR2 reads YYREEE (reference sequence). This CDR3 is built from 15 residues. V was pared by 0 bases and J by 1 base, with 10 bases between. The CDR3, as DNA: TGTGCCAGCAGCTTGGACCCACAGGGGAACACTGAAGCTTTCTTT. It specifies CASSLDPQGNTEAFF.

The chain has TRBV10-3 and TRBJ2-5; 9 nucleotides agree with TRBD2. The CDR3 covers 15 residues. Germline V gene data show CDR1 as ENHRY and CDR2 as SYGVKD. Trimming took 2 bases from V and 4 from J; bases not matched to a gene: 5. The CDR3 loop is CAISEAGGPRETQYF. CDR3 sequence (DNA): TGTGCCATCAGTGAGGCGGGAGGGCCCCGAGAGACCCAGTACTTC.

V and J are TRBV15 and TRBJ2-5, with TRBD1 matching over 7 bases. The V and J ends lost 5 bases and 3 bases, in that order; junction bases with no gene match: 6. The V gene's germline CDR1 is LNHNV and CDR2 YYDKDF (reference sequence). CDR3 length: 14 residues. CDR3 DNA sequence: TGTGCCACCAGCCCAAGGACAGGCAAAGAGACCCAGTACTTC. It encodes CATSPRTGKETQYF.

About this clone: Distinct nucleotide sequences in the sample also encode this CDR3. The rearrangement links TRBV7-2 to TRBJ2-3; 7 positions agree with TRBD2. This CDR3 has 14 amino acids. Germline trimming cut 1 base from V and 4 bases from J; bases unmatched to any gene: 2. Germline CDR1 and CDR2: SGHTA and FQGNSA. CDR3 nucleotides: TGTGCCAGCAGCTTAGGACTAGCTTCAGATACGCAGTATTTT. It specifies CASSLGLASDTQYF.

This chain connects TRBV19 to TRBJ1-1; D is perhaps TRBD1 (5 bases). Between the trimmed V and J ends, which lost 1 base and 7 bases, there was a span of 7 bases. Per the germline V gene, CDR1 is LNHDA and CDR2 is SQIVND (reference sequence). The CDR3 has 12 residues. CDR3 loop: CASSIGGGEAFF. Written as DNA, the CDR3 is TGTGCCAGTAGTATAGGGGGCGGTGAAGCTTTCTTT.

This CDR3 is CASSLFPGERYEQYF. The CDR3 DNA is TGTGCCAGCAGCTTATTTCCAGGGGAACGCTACGAGCAGTACTTC. The chain carries TRBV7-9 and TRBJ2-7; tentatively, D is TRBD1 (6 bases). The CDR3 is made up of 15 amino acids. V was clipped by 2 bases and J by 3 bases, with 14 bases between them. Germline CDR1 is SEHNR and CDR2 is FQNEAQ (reference sequence).